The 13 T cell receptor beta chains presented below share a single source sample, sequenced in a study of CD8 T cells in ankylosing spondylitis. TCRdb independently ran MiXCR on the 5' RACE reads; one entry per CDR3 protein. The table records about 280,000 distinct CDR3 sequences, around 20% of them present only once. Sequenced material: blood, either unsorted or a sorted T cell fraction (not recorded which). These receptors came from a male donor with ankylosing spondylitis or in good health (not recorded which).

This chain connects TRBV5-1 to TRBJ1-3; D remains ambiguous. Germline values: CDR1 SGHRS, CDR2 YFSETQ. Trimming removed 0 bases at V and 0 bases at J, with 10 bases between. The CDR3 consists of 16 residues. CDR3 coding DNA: TGCGCCAGCAGCTTGGCCGCACCGTCCTCTGGAAACACCATATATTTT. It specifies CASSLAAPSSGNTIYF.

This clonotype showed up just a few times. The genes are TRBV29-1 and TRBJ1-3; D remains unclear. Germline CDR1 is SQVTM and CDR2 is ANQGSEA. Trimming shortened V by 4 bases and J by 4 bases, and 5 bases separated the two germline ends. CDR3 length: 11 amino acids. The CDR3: CSVADGNTIYF. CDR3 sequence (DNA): TGCAGCGTTGCAGACGGAAACACCATATATTTT.

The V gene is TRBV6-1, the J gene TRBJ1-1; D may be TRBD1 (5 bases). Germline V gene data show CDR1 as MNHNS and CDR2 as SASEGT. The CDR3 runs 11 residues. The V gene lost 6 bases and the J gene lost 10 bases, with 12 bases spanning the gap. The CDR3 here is CASRVGVLAFF. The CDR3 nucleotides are TGTGCCAGCAGAGTAGGGGTGCTAGCTTTCTTT.

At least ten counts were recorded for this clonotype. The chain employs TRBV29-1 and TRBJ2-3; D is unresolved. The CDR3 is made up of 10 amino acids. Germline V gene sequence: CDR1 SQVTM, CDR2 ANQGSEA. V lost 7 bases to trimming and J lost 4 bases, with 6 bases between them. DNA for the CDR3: TGCAGCGCTGGACCAGATACGCAGTATTTT. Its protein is CSAGPDTQYF.

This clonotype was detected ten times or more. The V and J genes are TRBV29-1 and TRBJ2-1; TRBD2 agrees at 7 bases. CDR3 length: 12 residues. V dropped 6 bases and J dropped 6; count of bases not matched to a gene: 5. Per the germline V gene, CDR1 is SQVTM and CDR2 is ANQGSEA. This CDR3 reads CSVIRGVNEQFF. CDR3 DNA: TGCAGCGTGATACGGGGGGTCAATGAGCAGTTCTTC.

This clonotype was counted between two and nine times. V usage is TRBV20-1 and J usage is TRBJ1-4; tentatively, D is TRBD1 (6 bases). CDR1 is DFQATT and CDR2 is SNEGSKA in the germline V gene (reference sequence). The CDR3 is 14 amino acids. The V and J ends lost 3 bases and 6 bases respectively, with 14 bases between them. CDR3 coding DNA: TGCAGTGCTAGTGCCGGGGGGCGAGATGAAAAACTGTTTTTT. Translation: CSASAGGRDEKLFF.

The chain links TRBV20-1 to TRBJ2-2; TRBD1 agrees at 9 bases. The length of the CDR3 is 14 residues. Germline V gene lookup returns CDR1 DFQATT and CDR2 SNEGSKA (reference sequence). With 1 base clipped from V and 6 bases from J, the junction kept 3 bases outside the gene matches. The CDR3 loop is CSARGGQGPGELFF. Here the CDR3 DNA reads TGCAGTGCTAGAGGGGGACAGGGTCCCGGGGAGCTGTTTTTT.

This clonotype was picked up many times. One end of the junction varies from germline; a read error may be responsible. The CDR3 loop is CASSYPMESGGVKTEAFF. CDR3 in DNA: TGTGCCAGCAGTTACCCGATGGAGTCAGGGGGCGTGAAAACTGAAGCTTTCTTT. The chain employs TRBV6-5 and TRBJ1-1; 8 nucleotides line up with TRBD1. The CDR3 loop spans 18 amino acids. The V gene's germline CDR1 is MNHEY and CDR2 SVGAGI.

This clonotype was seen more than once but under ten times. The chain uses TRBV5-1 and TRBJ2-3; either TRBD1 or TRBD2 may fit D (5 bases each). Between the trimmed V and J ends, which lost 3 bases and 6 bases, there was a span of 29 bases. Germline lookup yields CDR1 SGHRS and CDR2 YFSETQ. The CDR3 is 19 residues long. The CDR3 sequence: CASSSFLPGTPPTLDTQYF. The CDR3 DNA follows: TGCGCCAGCAGCTCCTTCCTCCCAGGGACGCCTCCAACACTGGATACGCAGTATTTT.

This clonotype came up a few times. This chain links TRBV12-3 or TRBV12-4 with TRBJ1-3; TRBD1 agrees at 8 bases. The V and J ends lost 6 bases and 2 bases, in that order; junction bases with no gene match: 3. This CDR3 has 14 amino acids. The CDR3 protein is CASRVDRAGNTIYF. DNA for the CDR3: TGTGCCAGCAGAGTGGACAGGGCTGGAAACACCATATATTTT.

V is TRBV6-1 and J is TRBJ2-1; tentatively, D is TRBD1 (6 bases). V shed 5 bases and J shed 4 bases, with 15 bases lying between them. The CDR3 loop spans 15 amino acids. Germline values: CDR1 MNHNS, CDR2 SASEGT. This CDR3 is CASSPRQGRYNEQFF. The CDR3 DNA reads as TGTGCCAGCAGTCCACGCCAGGGGAGATACAATGAGCAGTTCTTC.

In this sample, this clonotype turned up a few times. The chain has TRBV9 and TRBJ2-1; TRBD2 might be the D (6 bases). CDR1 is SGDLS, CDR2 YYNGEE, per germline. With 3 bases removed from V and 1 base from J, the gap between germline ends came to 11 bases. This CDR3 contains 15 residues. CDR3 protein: CASSGGAGSYNEQFF. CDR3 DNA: TGTGCCAGCAGCGGTGGGGCGGGGTCCTACAATGAGCAGTTCTTC.

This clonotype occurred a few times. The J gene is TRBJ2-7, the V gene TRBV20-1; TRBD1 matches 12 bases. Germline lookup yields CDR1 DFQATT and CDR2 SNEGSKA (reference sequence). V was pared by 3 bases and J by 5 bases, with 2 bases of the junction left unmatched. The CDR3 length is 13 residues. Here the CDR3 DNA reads TGCAGTGCTAGGGGGACAGGGGGCGACGAGCAGTACGTC. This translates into CSARGTGGDEQYV.